Below are 19 T cell receptor beta chains sequenced from a single sample in a study of blood T cell repertoires in COVID-19. Data came from immunoSEQ multiplex PCR; TCRdb stores just in-frame clones and leaves some out. This sample carries about 82,000 clones, roughly 78% of them seen once, and the ten largest clones take around 34%. The material sequenced was peripheral blood. These receptor sequences come from a man in his sixties with COVID-19, enrolled during active disease.

This clone was observed a few times. The chain employs TRBV2 and TRBJ2-1; maybe TRBD1 (6 bases). Germline assignment: CDR1 SNHLY and CDR2 FYNNEI. Trimming stripped 6 bases from V and 0 bases from J, with 15 bases between. The CDR3 is made up of 16 amino acids. The DNA for the CDR3 is TGTGCCAGCAGAGTGGACAGTTCTTTCTCCTACAATGAGCAGTTCTTC. It yields the protein CASRVDSSFSYNEQFF.

V and J are TRBV6-2 or TRBV6-3 and TRBJ2-5, with D tentatively TRBD1 (6 bases). Trimming left V 6 bases short and J 3 bases short, with 17 bases between. The CDR3 spans 15 residues. In germline, CDR1 is MNHEY, CDR2 SVGEGT. The CDR3 region has the DNA TGTGCCAGCAGCCGCAACCCTACAGGGAAAGAGACCCAGTACTTC. Its translation is CASSRNPTGKETQYF.

J is TRBJ2-7 and V is TRBV7-9; 7 nucleotides match TRBD1. This CDR3 spans 15 amino acids. Germline CDR1 reads SEHNR; CDR2 reads FQNEAQ (reference sequence). V shed 3 bases and J 0 bases; nucleotides not matched to a gene: 5. CDR3 nucleotide sequence: TGTGCCAGCAGCTTGGGGGACAGAAGCTCCTACGAGCAGTACTTC. Its protein is CASSLGDRSSYEQYF.

This clone appeared once. The V and J genes are TRBV7-9 and TRBJ1-2, with D unresolved. V was cut by 1 base and J by 4 bases, with 13 bases left in between. Germline V CDR1 and CDR2: SEHNR, FQNEAQ (reference sequence). This CDR3 is built from 15 residues. In nucleotides, the CDR3 is TGTGCCAGCAGCTTAGGAGGAGGAGTCCTCTATGGCTACACCTTC. Translating gives CASSLGGGVLYGYTF.

The chain is built from TRBV29-1 and TRBJ1-2; 9 bases are shared with TRBD1. CDR3 length equals 14 residues. V trimming: 2 bases; J trimming: 6 bases; junction bases outside the gene matches: 7. The germline V gene encodes CDR1 SQVTM and CDR2 ANQGSEA. The CDR3 sequence: CSVETRDRANGYTF. CDR3 DNA: TGCAGCGTTGAAACCCGGGACAGGGCTAATGGCTACACCTTC.

This clone appeared a few times. The chain carries TRBV21-1 and TRBJ2-7; the table's D call, TRBD1, was not checked against the DNA. TRBV21-1 is annotated as a pseudogene. The CDR3 has 17 residues. The CDR3 region is CASSKALWGPSVPEQYF. The CDR3 DNA reads TGTGCCAGCAGCAAAGCGCTTTGGGGCCCGTCGGTGCCCGAGCAGTACTTC.

This clone was recorded a few times. The chain carries TRBV19 and TRBJ1-6, with 8 bases aligning to TRBD1. The CDR3 extends over 13 amino acids. Losses at the gene ends were 7 bases for V and 9 bases for J; bases not matched to a gene: 5. From germline, CDR1 is LNHDA and CDR2 SQIVND (reference sequence). CDR3 residues: CASIGDRGSPLHF. In DNA, the CDR3 is TGTGCCAGTATTGGCGACAGGGGTTCACCCCTCCACTTT.

The chain uses TRBV11-1 and TRBJ1-6, with 9 nucleotides matching TRBD1. The germline V gene has CDR1 SGHAT and CDR2 FQDESV (reference sequence). The CDR3 is made up of 16 amino acids. With V trimmed by 4 bases and J by 9 bases, 10 bases remained unmatched. The CDR3 DNA reads as TGTGCCAGCAGCTGGGGGACGGGACAGGGAACTTCACCCCTCCACTTT. Translation gives CASSWGTGQGTSPLHF. The variable domain in full, with the rest retrieved from reference TRBV11-1 and TRBJ1-6, is EAEVAQSPRYKITEKSQAVAFWCDPISGHATLYWYRQILGQGPELLVQFQDESVVDDSQLPKDRFSAERLKGVDSTLKIQPAELGDSAMYLCASSWGTGQGTSPLHFGNGTRLTVT.

This chain connects TRBV6-2 or TRBV6-3 to TRBJ2-7, with TRBD1 matching over 7 bases. V dropped 4 bases and J dropped 7; count of bases not matched to a gene: 4. Looked up from germline, CDR1 is MNHEY and CDR2 is SVGEGT. CDR3 size: 12 residues. This CDR3 is CASSSQGVEQYF. CDR3 in DNA: TGTGCCAGCAGTTCGCAGGGGGTAGAGCAGTACTTC.

Here the CDR3 DNA reads TGTGCCAGCAGCCCCCGGGGCAGGGGATGGCATGAGCAGTTCTTC. Protein sequence: CASSPRGRGWHEQFF. This chain links TRBV7-3 with TRBJ2-1, with a possible D match to TRBD1 (6 bases). The germline CDR1 and CDR2 sequences are SGHTA and FQGTGA. V lost 5 bases to trimming and J lost 8 bases, with 19 bases between them. CDR3 size: 15 residues. Full variable domain (remainder filled in from reference TRBV7-3 and TRBJ2-1): GAGVSQTPSNKVTEKGKYVELRCDPISGHTALYWYRQSLGQGPEFLIYFQGTGAADDSGLPNDRFFAVRPEGSVSTLKIQRTERGDSAVYLCASSPRGRGWHEQFFGPGTRLTVL.

The chain couples TRBV3-1 (or the pseudogene TRBV3-2) to TRBJ2-5; 8 nucleotides align to TRBD2. CDR3 length: 15 residues. Looked up from germline, CDR1 is LGHDT and CDR2 is YNNKEL (reference sequence). V lost 5 bases to trimming and J lost 2 bases; unmatched junction nucleotides: 7. This CDR3 reads CASSSTIAGQETQYF. The CDR3 DNA follows: TGTGCCAGCAGCTCGACGATAGCGGGGCAAGAGACCCAGTACTTC.

This chain connects TRBV4-1 to TRBJ2-3, with TRBD1 matching over 8 bases. The CDR3 extends over 15 amino acids. The V gene's germline CDR1 is MGHRA and CDR2 YSYEKL. V lost 4 bases and J lost 5; bases outside the gene matches: 8. The CDR3 loop is CASSPQGAERDTQYF. The CDR3 region has the DNA TGCGCCAGCAGCCCCCAGGGGGCTGAAAGAGATACGCAGTATTTT.

This clone was picked up many times. The V call is TRBV18, the J call TRBJ2-5; TRBD1 aligns across 7 bases. The germline V gene encodes CDR1 KGHSH and CDR2 LQKENI. V gave up 6 bases and J gave up 4 bases; unmatched junction bases: 11. The CDR3 covers 15 residues. In DNA, the CDR3 is TGTGCCAGCTCGCCGGGACAGTTGGGGGCAGAGACCCAGTACTTC. Translating it yields CASSPGQLGAETQYF.

V and J are TRBV2 and TRBJ1-5; the match to TRBD1 covers 7 bases. This CDR3 region has 14 residues. Germline lookup yields CDR1 SNHLY and CDR2 FYNNEI. V dropped 8 bases and J dropped 3; count of bases not matched to a gene: 7. The CDR3 reads CASRRDSLNQPQHF. The CDR3 DNA reads as TGTGCCAGCCGGAGGGACAGTCTCAATCAGCCCCAGCATTTT.

The rearrangement links TRBV5-6 to TRBJ2-3, with a weak D call TRBD2 (5 bases). The CDR3 is 16 amino acids. The V gene lost 2 bases and the J gene lost 3 bases, with 16 bases spanning the gap. CDR1 SGHDT and CDR2 YYEEEE come from the germline V gene. CDR3 protein: CASSLIPGKSTDTQYF. As DNA, the CDR3 is TGTGCCAGCAGCTTAATACCCGGGAAATCGACAGATACGCAGTATTTT.

The chain has TRBV13 and TRBJ1-1, with D unclear. Germline CDR1 reads PRHDT; CDR2 reads FYEKMQ (reference sequence). Trimming left V 0 bases short and J 4 bases short, with 9 bases between. This CDR3 region has 14 residues. The CDR3 region is CASSLGRGITEAFF. CDR3 DNA: TGTGCCAGCAGCTTAGGCCGAGGAATCACTGAAGCTTTCTTT.

The chain links TRBV5-6 to TRBJ2-1; 10 bases align to TRBD1. Germline CDR1 reads SGHDT; CDR2 reads YYEEEE. The CDR3 runs 17 residues. The J segment lost 5 bases and the V segment lost 0 bases, leaving 8 bases of the junction unmatched. In nucleotides, the CDR3 is TGTGCCAGCAGCTTGGCTCTCCCGGGACAGGGGAACAATGAGCAGTTCTTC. Translation: CASSLALPGQGNNEQFF. Drawing the rest from reference TRBV5-6 and TRBJ2-1, the complete variable domain is DAGVTQSPTHLIKTRGQQVTLRCSPKSGHDTVSWYQQALGQGPQFIFQYYEEEERQRGNFPDRFSGHQFPNYSSELNVNALLLGDSALYLCASSLALPGQGNNEQFFGPGTRLTVL.

The rearrangement joins TRBV5-1 to TRBJ1-5, with D possibly TRBD1 on 5 matching bases. The ends were cut back, 4 bases at V and 4 bases at J, with 15 bases in the middle. The CDR3 is made up of 15 amino acids. Germline assignment: CDR1 SGHRS and CDR2 YFSETQ. The CDR3 protein is CASSPDSLGNQPQHF. The CDR3 coding sequence is TGCGCCAGCAGCCCTGACAGTCTGGGGAATCAGCCCCAGCATTTT.

This rearrangement joins TRBV2 to TRBJ1-5, with 9 bases matching TRBD1. The CDR3 sequence is 18 residues long. With 2 bases clipped from V and 3 bases from J, the junction kept 11 bases outside the gene matches. The germline V gene encodes CDR1 SNHLY and CDR2 FYNNEI. For the CDR3, the DNA is TGTGCCAGCAGTGAACCGGACAGGGGTCCTCGATTCAATCAGCCCCAGCATTTT. The encoded protein is CASSEPDRGPRFNQPQHF.